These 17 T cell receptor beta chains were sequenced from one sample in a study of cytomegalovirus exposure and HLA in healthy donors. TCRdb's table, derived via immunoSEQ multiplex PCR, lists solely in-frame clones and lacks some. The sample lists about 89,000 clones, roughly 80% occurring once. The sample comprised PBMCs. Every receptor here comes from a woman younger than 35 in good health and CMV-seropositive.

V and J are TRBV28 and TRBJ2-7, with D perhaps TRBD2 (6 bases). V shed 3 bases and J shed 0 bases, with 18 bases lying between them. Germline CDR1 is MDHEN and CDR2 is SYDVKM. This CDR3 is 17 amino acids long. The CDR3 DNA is TGTGCCAGCAGTTTCGGGGTAGCGGCCTCTTTCTCCTACGAGCAGTACTTC. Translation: CASSFGVAASFSYEQYF.

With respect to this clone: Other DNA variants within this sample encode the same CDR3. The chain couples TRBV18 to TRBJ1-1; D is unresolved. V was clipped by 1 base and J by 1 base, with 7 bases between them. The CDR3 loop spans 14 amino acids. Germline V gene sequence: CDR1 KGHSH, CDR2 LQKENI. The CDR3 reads CASSPLAGNTEAFF. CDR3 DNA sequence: TGTGCCAGCTCACCACTCGCCGGGAACACTGAAGCTTTCTTT.

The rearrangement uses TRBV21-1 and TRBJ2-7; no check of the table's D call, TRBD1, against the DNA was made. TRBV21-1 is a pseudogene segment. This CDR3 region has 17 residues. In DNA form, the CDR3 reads TGTGCCAGCAGCACCCTTGGCCGGGACAGGGACTCCTACGAGCAGTACTTC. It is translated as CASSTLGRDRDSYEQYF.

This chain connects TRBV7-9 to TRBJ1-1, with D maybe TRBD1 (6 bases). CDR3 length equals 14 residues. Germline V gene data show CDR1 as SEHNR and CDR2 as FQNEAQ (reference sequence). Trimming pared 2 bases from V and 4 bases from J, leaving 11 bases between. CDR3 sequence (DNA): TGTGCCAGCAGCTTATCCAGCAGGGGCACTGAAGCTTTCTTT. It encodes CASSLSSRGTEAFF.

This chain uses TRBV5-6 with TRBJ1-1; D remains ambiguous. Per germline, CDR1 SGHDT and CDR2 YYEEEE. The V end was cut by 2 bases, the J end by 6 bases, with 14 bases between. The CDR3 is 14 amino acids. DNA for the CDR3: TGTGCCAGCAGCTTTTCAGTCGAAGTCTCTGAAGCTTTCTTT. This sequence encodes CASSFSVEVSEAFF.

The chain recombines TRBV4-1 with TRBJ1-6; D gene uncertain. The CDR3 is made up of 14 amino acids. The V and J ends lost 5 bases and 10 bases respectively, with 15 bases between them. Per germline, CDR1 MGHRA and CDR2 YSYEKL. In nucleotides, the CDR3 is TGCGCCAGCAGCTCTCGCACGCCAGGCTCACCCCTCCACTTT. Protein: CASSSRTPGSPLHF.

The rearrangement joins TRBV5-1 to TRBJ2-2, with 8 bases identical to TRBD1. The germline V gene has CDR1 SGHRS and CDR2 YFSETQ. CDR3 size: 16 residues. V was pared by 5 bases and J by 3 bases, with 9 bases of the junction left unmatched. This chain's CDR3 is CASRTGPGGYTGELFF. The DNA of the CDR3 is TGCGCCAGCAGAACCGGGCCAGGGGGCTACACCGGGGAGCTGTTTTTT.

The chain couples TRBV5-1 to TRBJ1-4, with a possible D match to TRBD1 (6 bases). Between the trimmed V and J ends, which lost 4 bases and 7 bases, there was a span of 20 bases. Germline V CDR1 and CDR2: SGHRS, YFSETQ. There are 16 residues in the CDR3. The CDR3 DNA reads TGCGCCAGCAGCATGTCCCCGGACAGAGGCACTGAAAAACTGTTTTTT. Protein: CASSMSPDRGTEKLFF.

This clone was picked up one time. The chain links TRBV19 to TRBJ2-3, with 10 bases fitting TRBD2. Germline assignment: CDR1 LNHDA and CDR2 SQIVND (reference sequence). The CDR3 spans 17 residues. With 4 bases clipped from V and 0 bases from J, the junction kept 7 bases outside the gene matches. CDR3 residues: CASSKLAGSMSTDTQYF. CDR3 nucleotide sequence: TGTGCCAGTAGTAAACTAGCGGGGTCGATGAGCACAGATACGCAGTATTTT.

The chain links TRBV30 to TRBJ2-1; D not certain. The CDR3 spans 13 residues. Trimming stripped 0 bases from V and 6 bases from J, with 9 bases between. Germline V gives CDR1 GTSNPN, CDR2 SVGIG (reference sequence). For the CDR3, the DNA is TGTGCCTGGAGTGTACTATCGGGCAATGAGCAGTTCTTC. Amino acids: CAWSVLSGNEQFF.

The CDR3 nucleotides read TGCGCCAGCAGCTTGACCGGGGGGGACACCTACGAGCAGTACTTC. Encoded protein: CASSLTGGDTYEQYF. This chain joins TRBV5-1 and TRBJ2-7, with 8 positions matching TRBD2. The CDR3 is 15 amino acids. With V trimmed by 1 base and J by 2 bases, 5 bases remained unmatched. CDR1 and CDR2 from the germline V gene are SGHRS and YFSETQ.

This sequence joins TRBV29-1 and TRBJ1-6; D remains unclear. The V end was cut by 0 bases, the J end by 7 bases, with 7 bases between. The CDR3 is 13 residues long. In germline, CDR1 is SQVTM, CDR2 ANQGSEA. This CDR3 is CSVEEKENSPLHF. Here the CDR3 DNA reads TGCAGCGTTGAAGAGAAAGAGAATTCACCCCTCCACTTT.

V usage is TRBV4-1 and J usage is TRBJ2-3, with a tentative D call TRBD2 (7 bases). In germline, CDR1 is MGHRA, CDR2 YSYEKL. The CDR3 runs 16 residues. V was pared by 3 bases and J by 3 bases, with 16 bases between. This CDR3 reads CASSQEGGGLTDTQYF. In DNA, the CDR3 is TGCGCCAGCAGCCAGGAGGGGGGGGGTTTGACAGATACGCAGTATTTT.

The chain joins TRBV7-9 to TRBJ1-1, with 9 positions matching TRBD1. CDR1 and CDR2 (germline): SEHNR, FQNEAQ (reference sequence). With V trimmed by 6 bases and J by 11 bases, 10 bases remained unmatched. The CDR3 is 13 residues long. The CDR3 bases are TGTGCCAGCAGACGGGGACAGGGCCTTACCGCTTTCTTT. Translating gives CASRRGQGLTAFF.

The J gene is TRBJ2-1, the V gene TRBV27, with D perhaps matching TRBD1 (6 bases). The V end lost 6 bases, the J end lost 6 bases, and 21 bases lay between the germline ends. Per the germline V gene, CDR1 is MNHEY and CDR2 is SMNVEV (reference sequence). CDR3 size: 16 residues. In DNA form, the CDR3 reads TGTGCCAGCAGGCCCCCGGACAGCTTCTCCCCCAATGAGCAGTTCTTC. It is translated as CASRPPDSFSPNEQFF.

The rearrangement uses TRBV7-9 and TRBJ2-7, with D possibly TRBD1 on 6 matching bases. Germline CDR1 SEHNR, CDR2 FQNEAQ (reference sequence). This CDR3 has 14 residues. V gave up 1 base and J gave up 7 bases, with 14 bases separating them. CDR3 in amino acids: CASSLEPGEGEQYF. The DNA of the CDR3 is TGTGCCAGCAGCTTAGAACCAGGGGAAGGAGAGCAGTACTTC.

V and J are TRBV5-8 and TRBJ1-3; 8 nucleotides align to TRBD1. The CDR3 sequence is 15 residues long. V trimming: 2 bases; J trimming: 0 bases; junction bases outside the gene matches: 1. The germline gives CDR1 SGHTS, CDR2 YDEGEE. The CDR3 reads CASSLQGGSGNTIYF. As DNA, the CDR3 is TGTGCCAGCAGCTTACAGGGGGGCTCTGGAAACACCATATATTTT.